These T cell receptor beta chains were read from a single sample in a study of post-analysis software for immune sequencing data. Using its own MiXCR run on the PCR reads, TCRdb lists one record per CDR3 protein. The sample records about 540,000 distinct CDR3 sequences, 30% to 40% being singletons. The sample was blood. The source of these receptors is a girl aged 2 to 17 with multiple sclerosis. CDR3s include the opening cysteine and the closing phenylalanine or tryptophan. Each record gives: CDR3 protein, CDR3 DNA, clone size, D gene, J gene, V gene. D genes are given only for firm matches. Clone sizes are given selectively: once, few, many, or a class where the clone is expanded.

CDR3: CASSFKAGRLPSGRYF; DNA: TGTGCCAGCAGCTTTAAGGCGGGGCGACTCCCTTCAGGCAGGTATTTT; size: -; D: -; J: TRBJ2-3; V: TRBV7-2
CDR3: CSARAPGPTFSGNAIYF; DNA: TGCAGTGCTAGAGCACCGGGACCGACGTTCTCTGGAAACGCCATATATTTT; size: -; D: -; J: TRBJ1-3; V: TRBV20-1
CDR3: CASSSGSGVDERFF; DNA: TGTGCCAGCAGCTCAGGCTCAGGGGTGGATGAGAGGTTTTTC; size: -; D: -; J: TRBJ2-1; V: TRBV7-9
CDR3: CATSRAFDSNQPQHF; DNA: TGTGCCACCAGCAGAGCCTTCGATAGCAATCAGCCCCAGCATTTT; size: many; D: -; J: TRBJ1-5; V: TRBV15
CDR3: CASTRGAPNYGYTF; DNA: TGTGCCAGCACGAGAGGGGCACCAAACTATGGCTACACCTTC; size: few; D: -; J: TRBJ1-2; V: TRBV6-5
CDR3: CASSSFGGGTDSSYEQYF; DNA: TGTGCCAGCAGCTCCTTCGGAGGCGGGACGGACAGCTCCTACGAGCAGTACTTC; size: -; D: -; J: TRBJ2-7; V: TRBV7-8
CDR3: CASSYQGQGSGRTEAFF; DNA: TGTGCCAGCAGCTATCAGGGACAGGGCTCCGGCCGTACTGAAGCTTTCTTT; size: -; D: TRBD1; J: TRBJ1-1; V: TRBV11-2
CDR3: CASSLARGGVPDTQYF; DNA: TGCGCCAGCAGCTTGGCCAGGGGGGGTGTCCCAGATACGCAGTATTTT; size: -; D: -; J: TRBJ2-3; V: TRBV5-1
CDR3: CASSLHPGTGGIYGYTF; DNA: TGTGCCAGCAGCCTCCACCCCGGGACAGGGGGTATCTATGGCTACACCTTC; size: few; D: TRBD1; J: TRBJ1-2; V: TRBV27
CDR3: CASSRTGVDTQYF; DNA: TGTGCCAGCAGTCGCACAGGGGTGGATACGCAGTATTTT; size: -; D: TRBD1; J: TRBJ2-3; V: TRBV6-5
CDR3: CSARSGETQYF; DNA: TGCAGCGCCAGATCTGGAGAGACCCAGTACTTC; size: many; D: -; J: TRBJ2-5; V: TRBV20-1
CDR3: CASSAQDSFEDQPQHF; DNA: TGCGCCAGCAGCGCCCAGGACAGTTTTGAGGATCAGCCCCAGCATTTT; size: few; D: -; J: TRBJ1-5; V: TRBV5-1
CDR3: CASSLGSGRGLGNEQFF; DNA: TGTGCCAGCAGTTTAGGTAGCGGGAGGGGTTTAGGCAATGAGCAGTTCTTC; size: -; D: TRBD2; J: TRBJ2-1; V: TRBV27
CDR3: CASSYAGMNQETQYF; DNA: TGTGCCAGCAGTTACGCGGGGATGAACCAAGAGACCCAGTACTTC; size: few; D: -; J: TRBJ2-5; V: TRBV6-5
CDR3: CATSEGGYTF; DNA: TGTGCCACCTCTGAGGGAGGCTACACCTTC; size: -; D: -; J: TRBJ1-2; V: TRBV19
CDR3: CSASEARANTEAFF; DNA: TGCAGTGCTTCCGAGGCGAGGGCGAACACTGAAGCTTTCTTT; size: -; D: -; J: TRBJ1-1; V: TRBV20-1
CDR3: CASSDSGTGATEAFF; DNA: TGTGCCAGCAGTGACTCGGGGACAGGGGCGACTGAAGCTTTCTTT; size: -; D: TRBD1; J: TRBJ1-1; V: TRBV6-4
CDR3: CASSRGTGGFTEAFF; DNA: TGTGCCAGCAGTCGGGGGACAGGGGGATTCACTGAAGCTTTCTTT; size: few; D: TRBD1; J: TRBJ1-1; V: TRBV6-4
CDR3: CASRPHQGYEQYF; DNA: TGTGCCAGCAGGCCACATCAGGGCTACGAGCAGTACTTC; size: few; D: -; J: TRBJ2-7; V: TRBV27
CDR3: CASSLGGINTEAFF; DNA: TGCGCCAGCAGCTTGGGTGGGATTAACACTGAAGCTTTCTTT; size: -; D: -; J: TRBJ1-1; V: TRBV5-1
CDR3: CASSLFPGEKLFF; DNA: TGTGCCAGCAGCTTGTTTCCGGGTGAAAAACTGTTTTTT; size: -; D: -; J: TRBJ1-4; V: TRBV5-5
CDR3: CASRTAEGLQSSYEQYF; DNA: TGTGCCAGCCGTACTGCCGAGGGACTACAAAGCTCCTACGAGCAGTACTTC; size: -; D: TRBD2; J: TRBJ2-7; V: TRBV12-3/TRBV12-4
CDR3: CATRSRMNTGELFF; DNA: TGTGCCACCAGGTCACGAATGAACACCGGGGAGCTGTTTTTT; size: -; D: -; J: TRBJ2-2; V: TRBV24-1
CDR3: CASSSTIPPGTSVMTDTQYF; DNA: TGTGCCAGCAGCTCCACCATTCCCCCCGGGACTAGCGTGATGACAGATACGCAGTATTTT; size: few; D: TRBD2; J: TRBJ2-3; V: TRBV13
CDR3: CASSLGQGRLYGYTF; DNA: TGTGCCAGCAGCCTCGGACAGGGTCGTCTCTATGGCTACACCTTC; size: -; D: TRBD1; J: TRBJ1-2; V: TRBV6-2/TRBV6-3
CDR3: CASSMTGTSTDTQYF; DNA: TGTGCCAGCAGTATGACAGGGACTAGCACAGATACGCAGTATTTT; size: -; D: -; J: TRBJ2-3; V: TRBV6-4
CDR3: CASSRTGLSNQPQHF; DNA: TGTGCCAGCAGCAGGACAGGGCTTAGCAATCAGCCCCAGCATTTT; size: -; D: TRBD1; J: TRBJ1-5; V: TRBV5-6
CDR3: CSARDPAGGLQETQYF; DNA: TGCAGTGCTAGAGACCCAGCGGGGGGTCTACAAGAGACCCAGTACTTC; size: many; D: TRBD2; J: TRBJ2-5; V: TRBV20-1
CDR3: CASRRDFSSYNEQFF; DNA: TGTGCCAGCAGAAGGGACTTTAGCTCCTACAATGAGCAGTTCTTC; size: -; D: -; J: TRBJ2-1; V: TRBV6-5
CDR3: CASSYYPGGNQPQHF; DNA: TGTGCCAGCAGTTACTACCCAGGAGGCAATCAGCCCCAGCATTTT; size: few; D: -; J: TRBJ1-5; V: TRBV6-6
CDR3: CASSIPLGAGGLAKNIQYF; DNA: TGCGCCAGCAGCATCCCACTGGGAGCGGGGGGACTAGCCAAAAACATTCAGTACTTC; size: -; D: TRBD2; J: TRBJ2-4; V: TRBV5-1
CDR3: CVTRDTHYEQYF; DNA: TGTGTCACCCGGGACACCCACTACGAGCAGTACTTC; size: few; D: -; J: TRBJ2-7; V: TRBV28
CDR3: CSARDLPGTGSLEAFF; DNA: TGCAGTGCTAGAGATCTTCCTGGGACAGGCTCCCTTGAAGCTTTCTTT; size: few; D: TRBD1; J: TRBJ1-1; V: TRBV20-1
CDR3: CASREGQTKYYGYTF; DNA: TGTGCCAGCAGAGAGGGACAGACGAAATACTATGGCTACACCTTC; size: -; D: TRBD1; J: TRBJ1-2; V: TRBV6-1
CDR3: CSARGRQTSGNYEQYF; DNA: TGCAGTGCTAGAGGTCGTCAGACTAGCGGAAACTACGAGCAGTACTTC; size: -; D: TRBD2; J: TRBJ2-7; V: TRBV20-1
CDR3: CASSLVNEQYF; DNA: TGTGCCAGCAGTTTAGTCAACGAGCAGTACTTC; size: -; D: -; J: TRBJ2-7; V: TRBV28
CDR3: CASSQVQGNTDTQYF; DNA: TGCGCCAGCAGCCAAGTGCAGGGGAACACAGATACGCAGTATTTT; size: many; D: -; J: TRBJ2-3; V: TRBV4-1
CDR3: CSARDPTAGYEQYF; DNA: TGCAGTGCTAGAGATCCAACCGCGGGCTACGAGCAGTACTTC; size: few; D: -; J: TRBJ2-7; V: TRBV20-1
CDR3: CSATGTGSEQYF; DNA: TGCAGTGCCACCGGGACTGGTTCTGAGCAGTACTTC; size: once; D: -; J: TRBJ2-7; V: TRBV20-1
CDR3: CASSWTSGINEQYF; DNA: TGTGCCAGCAGTTGGACTAGCGGGATAAATGAGCAGTACTTC; size: -; D: TRBD2; J: TRBJ2-5; V: TRBV12-3/TRBV12-4
CDR3: CSGETLNTEAFF; DNA: TGCAGCGGGGAGACGTTGAACACTGAAGCTTTCTTT; size: -; D: -; J: TRBJ1-1; V: TRBV29-1
CDR3: CASSLYTAPETQYF; DNA: TGTGCCAGCAGCCTATATACGGCTCCGGAGACCCAGTACTTC; size: -; D: -; J: TRBJ2-5; V: TRBV3-1
CDR3: CSASDAGTGRNIQYF; DNA: TGCAGTGCTAGTGACGCCGGGACAGGGAGAAACATTCAGTACTTC; size: few; D: TRBD1; J: TRBJ2-4; V: TRBV20-1
CDR3: CASSQGGVLGLRGGIYEQYF; DNA: TGTGCCAGCAGCCAAGGGGGTGTCCTCGGGCTCAGGGGAGGGATCTACGAGCAGTACTTC; size: -; D: -; J: TRBJ2-7; V: TRBV14